This T cell receptor beta chain was identified in a study of CD8 T cells in ankylosing spondylitis. General study points: Those disease-linked clones were CD8+; they were also relatively rare in peripheral blood. A TCR beta motif made of fewer than ten highly homologous variants seemed typical of ankylosing spondylitis blood.

Trimming at V came to 3 bases and at J to 4 bases, leaving 4 bases not matched to a gene. Germline V gives CDR1 DFQATT, CDR2 SNEGSKA (reference sequence). This CDR3 is built from 16 residues. The TCR beta libraries were generated through quantitative 5'-RACE incorporating molecular barcodes. TCRdb processed the 5' RACE reads anew with MiXCR; each CDR3 protein has one entry. The profile covers around 770,000 distinct CDR3 sequences, with under 20% appearing a single time and around 19% taken by the ten largest. Of note for this clonotype: The antigen is undetermined.

This clonotype was obtained from a male donor with ankylosing spondylitis. The chain has TRBV20-1 and TRBJ2-2; the match to TRBD2 covers 14 bases. Sequences were obtained from blood, either unsorted or a sorted T cell fraction (not recorded which). CDR3 loop: CSARTSGRAVTGELFF. The CDR3, as DNA: TGCAGTGCTAGGACTAGCGGGAGGGCCGTCACCGGGGAGCTGTTTTTT.